The next 27 T cell receptor beta chains were all read from a single sample in a study of CD8 T cells in Susac syndrome. RNA in amounts of about 0.5 to 1 ug was reverse transcribed with random hexamers. MiXCR, run by TCRdb on the immunoSEQ multiplex PCR reads, gives a single entry per CDR3 protein. The sample includes under 95,000 distinct CDR3 sequences, roughly 94% seen only once; the top ten take over 0.35%. The sequenced sample consisted of CD8+ T cells from PBMCs. The receptors come from a human donor with Susac syndrome.

The J gene is TRBJ2-1, the V gene TRBV19; D call uncertain. Trimming left V 3 bases short and J 4 bases short, with 13 bases between. The CDR3 is made up of 15 amino acids. Germline values: CDR1 LNHDA, CDR2 SQIVND (reference sequence). The CDR3 loop reads CASSIGSRGYNEQFF. As DNA, the CDR3 is TGTGCCAGTAGTATCGGTAGCCGAGGTTACAATGAGCAGTTCTTC.

The chain is built from TRBV4-1 and TRBJ1-1; D remains unclear. V shed 0 bases and J shed 2 bases, with 7 bases lying between them. Germline V CDR1 and CDR2: MGHRA, YSYEKL. This CDR3 has 14 residues. The CDR3 loop is CASSQEVANTEAFF. Written as DNA, the CDR3 is TGCGCCAGCAGCCAAGAGGTGGCTAACACTGAAGCTTTCTTT.

This clonotype was seen once. This rearrangement joins TRBV27 to TRBJ1-5; unclear D gene. Germline CDR1 and CDR2: MNHEY and SMNVEV (reference sequence). CDR3 length: 13 residues. Between the trimmed V and J ends, which lost 2 bases and 7 bases, there was a span of 9 bases. CDR3 nucleotides: TGTGCCAGCAGTTTAGCAGTTTTCCAGCCCCAGCATTTT. Its protein product is CASSLAVFQPQHF.

V and J are TRBV10-3 and TRBJ2-7; D is possibly TRBD2 (6 bases). V lost 7 bases and J lost 5, with 15 bases in between. Germline V gene data show CDR1 as ENHRY and CDR2 as SYGVKD. CDR3 length equals 13 residues. The CDR3 coding sequence is TGTGCCATCATTGACGGGAGATCAGACGAGCAGTACTTC. Its protein is CAIIDGRSDEQYF.

The V and J genes are TRBV29-1 and TRBJ2-1; D remains unclear. The CDR3 runs to 12 residues. The V gene's germline CDR1 is SQVTM and CDR2 ANQGSEA. Trimming stripped 0 bases from V and 6 bases from J, with 6 bases between. This CDR3 is CSVEDNLNEQFF. CDR3 DNA: TGCAGCGTTGAAGATAACCTCAATGAGCAGTTCTTC.

The V and J genes are TRBV29-1 and TRBJ1-5; D is ambiguous. CDR3 size: 11 residues. Germline loops: CDR1 SQVTM, CDR2 ANQGSEA. The CDR3 sequence: CTSLWDQPQHF. CDR3 bases: TGCACCTCCTTATGGGATCAGCCCCAGCATTTT.

The rearrangement uses TRBV4-1 and TRBJ1-2; possibly TRBD1 for D (5 bases). Germline V gene sequence: CDR1 MGHRA, CDR2 YSYEKL. This CDR3 is built from 18 residues. Trimming pared 2 bases from V and 4 bases from J, leaving 23 bases between. CDR3 DNA: TGCGCCAGCAGCCAAAGGACGGACATCTATTCCTCCGGCTATGGCTACACCTTC. Its translation is CASSQRTDIYSSGYGYTF.

This chain uses TRBV28 with TRBJ2-7; possible D gene TRBD1, 5 bases. The CDR3 totals 12 residues. The V end lost 7 bases, the J end lost 12 bases, and 19 bases lay between the germline ends. Germline lookup yields CDR1 MDHEN and CDR2 SYDVKM. The CDR3 reads CASIPSLRGPYF. The CDR3, as DNA: TGTGCCAGCATTCCTAGTTTAAGGGGCCCGTACTTC.

The rearrangement joins TRBV29-1 to TRBJ2-1; no reliable D call. The CDR3 runs 12 residues. With 1 base removed from V and 0 bases from J, the gap between germline ends came to 1 base. CDR1 and CDR2 (germline): SQVTM, ANQGSEA. CDR3 DNA sequence: TGCAGCGTTGAAGGCTCCTACAATGAGCAGTTCTTC. Translated: CSVEGSYNEQFF.

This clonotype was observed a single time. The chain has TRBV20-1 and TRBJ2-5, with 9 bases aligning to TRBD2. The CDR3 extends over 12 amino acids. The V segment lost 3 bases and the J segment 10 bases; nucleotides outside the gene matches: 6. Germline V gene sequence: CDR1 DFQATT, CDR2 SNEGSKA (reference sequence). The CDR3 nucleotides read TGCAGTGCTAGGGGACTAGCCTCCATCCAGTACTTC. Protein sequence: CSARGLASIQYF.

For the CDR3, the DNA is TGTGCCAGCAGCTTCGGGGCCGCGCAGCCCCAGCATTTT. Translated: CASSFGAAQPQHF. This chain links TRBV5-6 with TRBJ1-5; maybe TRBD1 (5 bases). CDR3 size: 13 residues. V was clipped by 2 bases and J by 7 bases, with 10 bases between them. The germline V gene has CDR1 SGHDT and CDR2 YYEEEE.

The chain is built from TRBV12-5 and TRBJ2-1; 9 nucleotides match TRBD2. The CDR3 sequence is 15 residues long. The V and J ends lost 2 bases and 7 bases, in that order; junction bases with no gene match: 6. The V gene's germline CDR1 is LGHNT and CDR2 FRNRAP. CDR3 region: CASGLLREGRNEQFF. In nucleotides, the CDR3 is TGTGCTAGTGGTTTGTTGCGGGAGGGCCGGAATGAGCAGTTCTTC.

This clonotype showed up just once. The rearrangement links TRBV27 to TRBJ2-7, with 8 bases fitting TRBD2. There are 17 residues in the CDR3. The ends lost 5 bases at V and 2 bases at J; junction bases unmatched: 14. CDR1 and CDR2 (germline): MNHEY, SMNVEV (reference sequence). The chain's CDR3 is CASSLYPGLEIPYEQYF. Here the CDR3 DNA reads TGTGCCAGCAGTCTATACCCGGGACTAGAAATCCCCTACGAGCAGTACTTC.

The CDR3 protein is CASSGGVSTEAFF. The CDR3 DNA follows: TGTGCCAGCAGCGGGGGGGTGAGCACTGAAGCTTTCTTT. V is TRBV7-2 and J is TRBJ1-1; weak D call: TRBD1 (5 bases). Looked up from germline, CDR1 is SGHTA and CDR2 is FQGNSA. CDR3 size: 13 residues. Between the trimmed V and J ends, which lost 5 bases and 4 bases, there was a span of 11 bases.

V and J are TRBV29-1 and TRBJ1-3; tentatively, D is TRBD1 (6 bases). The CDR3 contains 14 residues. Trimming pared 6 bases from V and 0 bases from J, leaving 12 bases between. Germline CDR1 SQVTM, CDR2 ANQGSEA. CDR3 in DNA: TGCAGCGTAGAGGACAGCCACTCTGGAAACACCATATATTTT. Its protein is CSVEDSHSGNTIYF.

The rearrangement uses TRBV6-4 and TRBJ2-1; 10 bases line up with TRBD1. Germline V CDR1 and CDR2: MRHNA, SNTAGT. This CDR3 comprises 16 residues. V shed 0 bases, J shed 4 bases, and the junction held 3 bases outside the gene matches. CDR3 protein: CASSDSGTGEYNEQFF. CDR3 sequence (DNA): TGTGCCAGCAGTGACTCGGGGACAGGGGAATACAATGAGCAGTTCTTC.

The J gene is TRBJ1-2, the V gene TRBV20-1, with unresolved D. Trimming stripped 1 base from V and 6 bases from J, with 9 bases between. This CDR3 has 12 residues. CDR1 and CDR2 from the germline V gene are DFQATT and SNEGSKA (reference sequence). CDR3 in DNA: TGCAGTGCTAGAGGAGGGCGGGATGGCTACACCTTC. Protein: CSARGGRDGYTF.

This sequence joins TRBV20-1 and TRBJ1-2; no reliable D call. The CDR3 spans 12 residues. Trimming removed 0 bases from V and 3 bases from J, with 5 bases in between. From germline, CDR1 is DFQATT and CDR2 SNEGSKA (reference sequence). This CDR3 is CSARDPDYGYTF. The CDR3 coding sequence is TGCAGTGCTAGAGATCCCGACTATGGCTACACCTTC.

The chain joins TRBV30 to TRBJ2-7; D might be TRBD1 (5 bases). V shed 0 bases and J shed 4 bases, with 10 bases lying between them. CDR1 and CDR2 from the germline V gene are GTSNPN and SVGIG (reference sequence). This CDR3 is 13 amino acids long. The CDR3 is CAWSVGLGYEQYF. CDR3 nucleotide sequence: TGTGCCTGGAGTGTGGGGCTCGGGTACGAGCAGTACTTC.

The chain uses TRBV3-1 and TRBJ2-2; D ambiguous. Germline V gene data show CDR1 as LGHDT and CDR2 as YNNKEL (reference sequence). Trimming removed 3 bases at V and 6 bases at J, with 14 bases between. The CDR3 totals 15 residues. The CDR3 DNA reads TGTGCCAGCAGCCACACTACAGTGTACCCCGGGGAGCTGTTTTTT. It translates to CASSHTTVYPGELFF.

This chain uses TRBV29-1 with TRBJ2-7; 11 nucleotides line up with TRBD1. Trimming cost V 3 bases and J 7 bases; bases outside gene matches: 11. In germline, CDR1 is SQVTM, CDR2 ANQGSEA. The CDR3 extends over 15 amino acids. CDR3 region: CSVDRGQGGLWEQYF. In DNA form, the CDR3 reads TGCAGCGTTGATAGGGGACAGGGGGGTTTGTGGGAGCAGTACTTC.

The rearrangement links TRBV27 to TRBJ2-7, with D perhaps TRBD1 (6 bases). Between the trimmed V and J ends, which lost 6 bases and 10 bases, there was a span of 19 bases. Looked up from germline, CDR1 is MNHEY and CDR2 is SMNVEV (reference sequence). This CDR3 has 13 amino acids. The CDR3 protein is CASSPQGPTHQYF. The CDR3 DNA reads TGTGCCAGCAGCCCCCAGGGGCCCACACATCAGTACTTC.

The chain carries TRBV5-1 and TRBJ2-7, with D perhaps TRBD1 (6 bases). The V gene's germline CDR1 is SGHRS and CDR2 YFSETQ. CDR3 length equals 15 residues. Between the trimmed V and J ends, which lost 0 bases and 3 bases, there was a span of 13 bases. The CDR3 sequence is CASSLGTGSRYEQYF. The DNA of the CDR3 is TGCGCCAGCAGCTTGGGTACAGGGTCACGCTACGAGCAGTACTTC. Together with reference TRBV5-1 and TRBJ2-7, the CDR3 gives the full variable domain: KAGVTQTPRYLIKTRGQQVTLSCSPISGHRSVSWYQQTPGQGLQFLFEYFSETQRNKGNFPGRFSGRQFSNSRSEMNVSTLELGDSALYLCASSLGTGSRYEQYFGPGTRLTVT.

V and J are TRBV4-1 and TRBJ2-7, with TRBD1 matching 8 bases. There are 15 residues in the CDR3. The ends lost 5 bases at V and 6 bases at J; junction bases unmatched: 12. The germline V gene encodes CDR1 MGHRA and CDR2 YSYEKL. The CDR3 DNA reads as TGCGCCAGCAGCAGCTCGGACAGGGAGCTTGGCGAGCAGTACTTC. Encoded protein: CASSSSDRELGEQYF.

The chain is built from TRBV19 and TRBJ1-2; D uncertain. V lost 5 bases, J lost 8 bases, and 15 bases lay in between. Germline V gene sequence: CDR1 LNHDA, CDR2 SQIVND (reference sequence). This CDR3 comprises 13 residues. The CDR3 protein is CASSPGIWAGYTF. The CDR3 DNA is TGTGCCAGTAGTCCTGGGATCTGGGCCGGCTACACCTTC.

This clonotype was observed a single time. The gene calls are TRBV7-8 and TRBJ2-7; 7 bases line up with TRBD1. This CDR3 region has 14 residues. Looked up from germline, CDR1 is SGHVS and CDR2 is FQNEAQ. J gave up 3 bases and V 2 bases, and 4 bases lay outside the gene matches. The CDR3 loop is CASSLQGDYYEQYF. In DNA, the CDR3 is TGTGCCAGCAGCTTACAGGGGGATTACTACGAGCAGTACTTC.

CDR3 amino acids: CASSATSEQFF. In DNA form, the CDR3 reads TGTGCCAGCAGCGCTACAAGCGAGCAGTTCTTC. The chain is built from TRBV9 and TRBJ2-1; D remains unclear. V was clipped by 3 bases and J by 10 bases, with 8 bases between them. CDR3 length: 11 amino acids. CDR1 and CDR2 from the germline V gene are SGDLS and YYNGEE.